This is a list of T cell receptor beta chains from one sample in a study of shared clonotypes between healthy human individuals. The assay was immunoSEQ multiplex PCR, and TCRdb's table has in-frame clones only and misses some. This sample carries some 550,000 clones, roughly 97% of them seen once, and the ten largest clones take 0.057%. Material for sequencing was naive CD4+ T cells sorted from blood. The receptors derive from a woman aged 25 to 39 in good health. The CDR3 runs from the conserved cysteine through the conserved F or W. Fields, in order: D gene, V gene, J gene, clone size, CDR3 length, CDR3 protein, CDR3 DNA. The D gene is left open where the match is weak. Size is stated for part of the rows, as once, few or many counts, or as a class when the clone is expanded.

-	TRBV28	TRBJ1-2	once	13	CASSFGTLYGYTF	TGTGCCAGCAGTTTCGGGACTCTCTATGGCTACACCTTC
-	TRBV28	TRBJ1-2	-	12	CASSTENYGYTF	TGTGCCAGCAGTACAGAAAACTATGGCTACACCTTC
-	TRBV6-1	TRBJ2-3	-	14	CASSGRTGTDTQYF	TGTGCCAGCAGTGGTCGGACAGGCACAGATACGCAGTATTTT
TRBD1	TRBV5-1	TRBJ1-5	-	17	CASSQTGGADSNQPQHF	TGCGCCAGCAGCCAAACAGGGGGCGCGGATAGCAATCAGCCCCAGCATTTT
TRBD1	TRBV28	TRBJ1-6	-	16	CASRPTTGGYNSPLHF	TGTGCCAGCAGACCCACGACAGGGGGCTATAATTCACCCCTCCACTTT
TRBD1	TRBV2	TRBJ1-1	-	15	CASSRAGQMNTEAFF	TGTGCCAGCAGTCGGGCGGGACAGATGAACACTGAAGCTTTCTTT
-	TRBV13	TRBJ2-7	-	14	CASSSTERVYEQYF	TGTGCCAGCAGCTCCACGGAGAGGGTCTACGAGCAGTACTTC
TRBD2	TRBV27	TRBJ2-2	-	16	CASRGLAGYITGELFF	TGTGCCAGCAGGGGACTAGCGGGATATATCACCGGGGAGCTGTTTTTT
TRBD1	TRBV10-3	TRBJ1-1	-	13	CAIIRDRGSEAFF	TGTGCCATCATCCGGGACAGGGGGTCTGAAGCTTTCTTT
-	TRBV28	TRBJ2-2	-	12	CASPGVTGELFF	TGTGCCAGCCCGGGAGTGACCGGGGAGCTGTTTTTT
-	TRBV5-6	TRBJ2-5	-	13	CASSFSSGETQYF	TGTGCCAGCAGCTTTAGTTCGGGAGAGACCCAGTACTTC
TRBD1	TRBV25-1	TRBJ1-3	-	15	CASSGRQGPGNTIYF	TGTGCCAGCAGCGGAAGACAGGGCCCTGGAAACACCATATATTTT
-	TRBV28	TRBJ1-5	-	12	CASSFQNQPQHF	TGTGCCAGCAGTTTTCAGAATCAGCCCCAGCATTTT
TRBD2	TRBV4-2	TRBJ2-7	-	17	CASSQDYGTSESYEQYF	TGTGCCAGCAGCCAAGATTACGGGACTAGCGAGTCCTACGAGCAGTACTTC
-	TRBV2	TRBJ1-3	-	15	CASSDSSRSGNTIYF	TGTGCCAGCAGCGATTCCTCCCGCTCTGGAAACACCATATATTTT
TRBD2	TRBV5-1	TRBJ2-1	-	17	CASSPTGLAGPYNEQFF	TGCGCCAGCAGCCCTACTGGACTAGCTGGTCCCTACAATGAGCAGTTCTTC
-	TRBV19	TRBJ2-1	-	14	CASKKGGSYNEQFF	TGTGCCAGTAAGAAGGGTGGCTCCTACAATGAGCAGTTCTTC
-	TRBV28	TRBJ1-3	-	12	CATRGAGNTIYF	TGTGCCACGAGGGGGGCTGGAAACACCATATATTTT
-	TRBV5-1	TRBJ1-1	-	15	CASSGEGGMGTEAFF	TGCGCCAGCAGCGGTGAAGGGGGAATGGGCACTGAAGCTTTCTTT
-	TRBV2	TRBJ2-2	once	15	CASRLEGRTTGELFF	TGTGCCAGCCGTCTGGAGGGGCGGACCACCGGGGAGCTGTTTTTT
TRBD2	TRBV10-1	TRBJ2-1	-	17	CASSATGTSGRGNEQFF	TGCGCCAGCAGTGCGACCGGGACTAGCGGGAGGGGCAATGAGCAGTTCTTC
TRBD1	TRBV27	TRBJ1-5	-	14	CASSSDRGYQPQHF	TGTGCCAGCAGTTCAGACAGGGGTTATCAGCCCCAGCATTTT
TRBD1	TRBV5-4	TRBJ1-4	-	18	CASSFRDRVWNRNEKLFF	TGTGCCAGCAGCTTCCGGGACAGGGTGTGGAACAGAAATGAAAAACTGTTTTTT
TRBD1	TRBV5-4	TRBJ2-2	-	16	CASSLAGQGFPGELFF	TGTGCCAGCAGCTTGGCGGGACAGGGATTCCCCGGGGAGCTGTTTTTT
-	TRBV7-9	TRBJ2-2	-	18	CASSLIAAEDIRTGELFF	TGTGCCAGCAGCTTAATAGCGGCCGAGGACATACGAACCGGGGAGCTGTTTTTT
TRBD2	TRBV27	TRBJ2-5	-	14	CASSWLAGDKPQYF	TGTGCCAGCAGTTGGTTAGCGGGAGATAAACCCCAGTACTTC
-	TRBV28	TRBJ1-2	-	13	CASSLSWEDGYTF	TGTGCCAGCAGTTTATCATGGGAGGATGGCTACACCTTC
TRBD2	TRBV7-2	TRBJ2-1	-	13	CASSGRAGNEQFF	TGTGCCAGCAGCGGGAGGGCCGGAAATGAGCAGTTCTTC
TRBD1	TRBV2	TRBJ2-5	-	12	CASTTQGETQYF	TGTGCCAGCACCACACAGGGGGAGACCCAGTACTTC
-	TRBV6-7	TRBJ2-4	-	15	CASSYARGAKNIQYF	TGTGCCAGCAGTTACGCCCGGGGGGCTAAAAACATTCAGTACTTC
TRBD1	TRBV28	TRBJ1-1	-	13	CASSQDRDTEAFF	TGTGCCAGCAGTCAAGACAGGGATACTGAAGCTTTCTTT
-	TRBV7-9	TRBJ2-1	-	12	CASSSSGLEQFF	TGTGCCAGCAGCTCTTCGGGGCTTGAGCAGTTCTTC
-	TRBV28	TRBJ2-2	-	16	CASSSGGVFAGGELFF	TGTGCCAGCAGTTCCGGAGGTGTTTTCGCAGGGGGGGAGCTGTTTTTT
TRBD1	TRBV19	TRBJ2-7	-	13	CASRKGATYEQYF	TGTGCCAGTAGGAAGGGGGCGACTTACGAGCAGTACTTC
-	TRBV5-1	TRBJ2-7	-	14	CASSLEGAPYEQYF	TGCGCCAGCAGCTTGGAAGGGGCCCCCTACGAGCAGTACTTC
-	TRBV4-1	TRBJ2-4	-	14	CASSQPKSKNIQYF	TGCGCCAGCAGCCAACCCAAGAGCAAAAACATTCAGTACTTC
TRBD2	TRBV5-1	TRBJ2-2	-	17	CASSPGLAGVRTGELFF	TGCGCCAGCAGTCCCGGACTAGCGGGAGTACGCACCGGGGAGCTGTTTTTT
-	TRBV7-9	TRBJ1-1	-	14	CASSLPGARAEAFF	TGTGCCAGCAGCTTACCAGGGGCTCGGGCTGAAGCTTTCTTT
-	TRBV5-6	TRBJ2-7	-	13	CASSSDRFYEQYF	TGTGCCAGCAGCTCCGACAGGTTCTACGAGCAGTACTTC
-	TRBV21-1	TRBJ2-2	-	16	CASSPGGEGHTGELFF	TGTGCCAGCAGCCCGGGGGGGGAGGGCCACACCGGGGAGCTGTTTTTT
-	TRBV28	TRBJ1-5	few	15	CASSFLLRGNQPQHF	TGTGCCAGCAGTTTTCTATTACGGGGCAATCAGCCCCAGCATTTT